This TCR beta chain originates from a study of T cells in tuberculosis. Latent tuberculosis screening used tuberculin skin test and IGRA at entry. Method: immunoSEQ multiplex PCR; TCRdb's copy keeps in-frame clones and lacks some. The table lists around 26,000 clones, roughly nine tenths of them singletons. The sequencing sample was made of PBMCs. This sequence originates from a donor aged 10-30 years with latent tuberculosis or without tuberculosis infection. Some clones in this sample may be carry-over from other donors' samples.

In DNA, the CDR3 is TGCGCCAGCAGTGTACTAGCGGGATCCTACAATGAGCAGTTCTTC. This encodes CASSVLAGSYNEQFF. V and J are TRBV10-2 and TRBJ2-1, with 10 bases that match TRBD2. V trimming: 4 bases; J trimming: 1 base; junction bases outside the gene matches: 1. In germline, CDR1 is WSHSY, CDR2 SAAADI. The CDR3 has 15 residues.